A single sample is the source of the 17 T cell receptor beta chains below, sequenced in a study of shared clonotypes between healthy human individuals. Clones were sequenced by immunoSEQ multiplex PCR, and TCRdb holds only the in-frame ones, with some missing. The sample records about 480,000 clones, approximately 79% being singletons. Sequencing was carried out using PBMCs. All receptors derive from a woman between 40 and 50 years old in good health. Some clones in this sample may be carry-over from other donors' samples.

This rearrangement joins TRBV27 to TRBJ2-1, with TRBD2 identical over 9 bases. In germline, CDR1 is MNHEY, CDR2 SMNVEV (reference sequence). The ends lost 7 bases at V and 7 bases at J; junction bases unmatched: 5. The CDR3 has 13 residues. DNA of the CDR3: TGTGCCAGCAAAGGGCTAGCGGGAAATGAGCAGTTCTTC. Amino acid sequence: CASKGLAGNEQFF.

This clone was counted a few times. The chain combines TRBV27 with TRBJ2-3; 10 nucleotides align to TRBD2. CDR1 MNHEY and CDR2 SMNVEV come from the germline V gene (reference sequence). The CDR3 has 17 residues. V trimming: 5 bases; J trimming: 2 bases; junction bases outside the gene matches: 10. The CDR3 spells CASSPRTSGTITDTQYF. As DNA, the CDR3 is TGTGCCAGCAGTCCCCGGACTAGCGGAACTATCACAGATACGCAGTATTTT.

This clone was counted ten times or more. The rearrangement joins TRBV28 to TRBJ1-3; 7 nucleotides align to TRBD1. With V trimmed by 5 bases and J by 6 bases, 7 bases remained unmatched. The CDR3 length is 14 residues. Germline assignment: CDR1 MDHEN and CDR2 SYDVKM. The CDR3 sequence is CASSPSGGENTIYF. The CDR3 region has the DNA TGTGCCAGCAGTCCCTCAGGGGGTGAAAACACCATATATTTT.

This clone was observed a handful of times. The rearrangement joins TRBV20-1 to TRBJ2-1; D is perhaps TRBD1 (6 bases). V shed 7 bases and J shed 13 bases, with 8 bases lying between them. This CDR3 has 8 amino acids. Germline assignment: CDR1 DFQATT and CDR2 SNEGSKA (reference sequence). CDR3 sequence reads: CSVQGQFF. For the CDR3, the DNA is TGCAGTGTACAGGGACAGTTCTTC.

J is TRBJ2-7 and V is TRBV11-2; 9 nucleotides match TRBD2. The germline gives CDR1 SGHAT, CDR2 FQNNGV. V was clipped by 5 bases and J by 9 bases; unmatched bases: 14. This CDR3 is 15 amino acids long. CDR3 residues: CASSLLAGAVQGQYF. CDR3 sequence (DNA): TGTGCCAGCAGCCTCTTAGCGGGGGCCGTGCAGGGGCAGTACTTC.

V and J are TRBV6-1 and TRBJ1-5; D remains ambiguous. CDR1 is MNHNS and CDR2 is SASEGT in the germline V gene. The CDR3 has 14 residues. The V and J ends lost 3 bases and 3 bases respectively, with 9 bases between them. The CDR3 reads CASSEVGNNQPQHF. CDR3 bases: TGTGCCAGCAGTGAGGTGGGAAACAATCAGCCCCAGCATTTT.

This clone occurred many times. The V and J genes are TRBV11-2 and TRBJ1-2; D is uncertain. This CDR3 region has 15 residues. Germline V CDR1 and CDR2: SGHAT, FQNNGV. The V gene lost 1 base and the J gene lost 4 bases, with 13 bases spanning the gap. CDR3 bases: TGTGCCAGCAGCTTAGTTGGTTCACTAAGCTATGGCTACACCTTC. Protein: CASSLVGSLSYGYTF.

About this clone itself: The same CDR3 can be traced to other DNA sequences in this sample. The CDR3 sequence is CASSLSGGGETQYF. The CDR3 nucleotides are TGTGCCAGCAGTTTATCCGGGGGCGGGGAGACCCAGTACTTC. The J gene is TRBJ2-5, the V gene TRBV28; D is perhaps TRBD1 or TRBD2 (6 bases each). The CDR3 contains 14 residues. Looked up from germline, CDR1 is MDHEN and CDR2 is SYDVKM. V lost 1 base to trimming and J lost 5 bases, with 11 bases between them.

The chain recombines TRBV15 with TRBJ2-7, with D tentatively TRBD1 (5 bases). Germline CDR1 LNHNV, CDR2 YYDKDF (reference sequence). With 3 bases removed from V and 8 bases from J, the gap between germline ends came to 17 bases. The CDR3 loop spans 14 amino acids. CDR3 sequence reads: CATSRETQGGKQYF. The CDR3 DNA reads as TGTGCCACCAGCAGGGAGACGCAGGGTGGGAAGCAGTACTTC.

The chain couples TRBV5-1 to TRBJ2-3; 7 bases match TRBD2. The CDR3 consists of 16 residues. Germline V lookup: CDR1 SGHRS, CDR2 YFSETQ. V shed 0 bases, J shed 1 base, and the junction held 5 bases outside the gene matches. CDR3 nucleotide sequence: TGCGCCAGCAGCTTGGTAACGGGAGGCGGCACAGATACGCAGTATTTT. Translating gives CASSLVTGGGTDTQYF.

This sequence joins TRBV4-3 and TRBJ2-1; D is possibly TRBD2 (5 bases). This CDR3 contains 17 residues. CDR1 is LGHNA, CDR2 YSLEER, per germline. V was shortened by 0 bases and J by 6 bases, with 18 bases between the two germline ends. In nucleotides, the CDR3 is TGCGCCAGCAGCCAAGATTCGCAACGGTGGACTGGCAATGAGCAGTTCTTC. Translated: CASSQDSQRWTGNEQFF.

This rearrangement joins TRBV9 to TRBJ2-2, with unresolved D. Trimming took off 1 base at V and 6 bases at J, with 13 bases between the two ends. The length of the CDR3 is 15 residues. CDR1 SGDLS and CDR2 YYNGEE come from the germline V gene. The CDR3 DNA is TGTGCCAGCAGCGTAAGCGCGCTAGAGCCCGGGGAGCTGTTTTTT. This translates into CASSVSALEPGELFF. The full variable domain, with the rest looked up from reference TRBV9 and TRBJ2-2, is DSGVTQTPKHLITATGQRVTLRCSPRSGDLSVYWYQQSLDQGLQFLIQYYNGEERAKGNILERFSAQQFPDLHSELNLSSLELGDSALYFCASSVSALEPGELFFGEGSRLTVL.

The gene calls are TRBV9 and TRBJ2-7, with D perhaps matching TRBD1 (5 bases). This CDR3 is built from 13 residues. In germline, CDR1 is SGDLS, CDR2 YYNGEE. The V end lost 4 bases, the J end lost 1 base, and 9 bases lay between the germline ends. As DNA, the CDR3 is TGTGCCAGCAGCTCAGGGCCGTCCTACGAGCAGTACTTC. Protein product: CASSSGPSYEQYF.

The gene calls are TRBV11-2 and TRBJ2-1; 11 bases line up with TRBD2. Per germline, CDR1 SGHAT and CDR2 FQNNGV. V shed 4 bases and J 2 bases; nucleotides not matched to a gene: 4. The CDR3 has 16 residues. CDR3 nucleotides: TGTGCCAGCAGCTCCTTGACTAGCGGGGCCTACAATGAGCAGTTCTTC. It translates to CASSSLTSGAYNEQFF.

The chain uses TRBV9 and TRBJ1-2; D not certain. This CDR3 contains 12 residues. V shed 2 bases and J shed 7 bases, with 9 bases lying between them. Germline CDR1 SGDLS, CDR2 YYNGEE. CDR3 amino acids: CASSVRGSGYTF. In DNA, the CDR3 is TGTGCCAGCAGCGTCCGTGGAAGTGGCTACACCTTC.

The V and J genes are TRBV7-2 and TRBJ1-4; D may be TRBD1 (5 bases). Germline V CDR1 and CDR2: SGHTA, FQGNSA. The V gene lost 2 bases and the J gene lost 5 bases, with 12 bases spanning the gap. The CDR3 runs 15 residues. CDR3: CASSLSGRRNEKLFF. CDR3 nucleotides: TGTGCCAGCAGCTTATCGGGACGCAGGAATGAAAAACTGTTTTTT.

This chain connects TRBV18 to TRBJ2-2; TRBD2 aligns across 13 bases. J lost 2 bases, V lost 3 bases, and 6 bases had no gene match. Germline V gives CDR1 KGHSH, CDR2 LQKENI. CDR3 length: 18 residues. The CDR3 DNA reads as TGTGCCAGCTCACCGCGTGGGACTAGCGGGATTAACACCGGGGAGCTGTTTTTT. Translation gives CASSPRGTSGINTGELFF. The full variable domain, its missing parts supplied by reference TRBV18 and TRBJ2-2, is NAGVMQNPRHLVRRRGQEARLRCSPMKGHSHVYWYRQLPEEGLKFMVYLQKENIIDESGMPKERFSAEFPKEGPSILRIQQVVRGDSAAYFCASSPRGTSGINTGELFFGEGSRLTVL.